Described below is a single T cell receptor beta chain sequence and its context. Per the original data handling: Amplifying reference gene primers gave estimates of nucleated cell counts. The repertoire was sequenced with immunoSEQ multiplex PCR; TCRdb's copy has only in-frame clones and lacks some. The DNA was the basis for D and trimming; V, J and clone size are from that table. The table lists over 40,000 clones, 86% of them singletons. The J segment lost 6 bases and the V segment lost 0 bases, leaving 4 bases of the junction unmatched. CDR3 size: 14 residues. Germline V gives CDR1 SGHRS, CDR2 YFSETQ. This record comes from a study of blood T cell repertoires in COVID-19. Study-level background: Samples of COVID-19 (acute and convalescent) were obtained from the United States, Italy and Spain. The cDNA or gDNA used as material had been derived from T cells, B-cell-depleted T cells, or PBMCs.

This receptor was taken from a man at least 80 years old with acute or convalescent COVID-19. This chain connects TRBV5-1 to TRBJ1-1; 8 bases are shared with TRBD1. The sample taken for sequencing was peripheral blood. Written as DNA, the CDR3 is TGCGCCAGCAGCTTGGGACAGGGGAGGCCTGAAGCTTTCTTT. This encodes CASSLGQGRPEAFF. The full variable domain, completed using reference TRBV5-1 and TRBJ1-1, is KAGVTQTPRYLIKTRGQQVTLSCSPISGHRSVSWYQQTPGQGLQFLFEYFSETQRNKGNFPGRFSGRQFSNSRSEMNVSTLELGDSALYLCASSLGQGRPEAFFGQGTRLTVV.